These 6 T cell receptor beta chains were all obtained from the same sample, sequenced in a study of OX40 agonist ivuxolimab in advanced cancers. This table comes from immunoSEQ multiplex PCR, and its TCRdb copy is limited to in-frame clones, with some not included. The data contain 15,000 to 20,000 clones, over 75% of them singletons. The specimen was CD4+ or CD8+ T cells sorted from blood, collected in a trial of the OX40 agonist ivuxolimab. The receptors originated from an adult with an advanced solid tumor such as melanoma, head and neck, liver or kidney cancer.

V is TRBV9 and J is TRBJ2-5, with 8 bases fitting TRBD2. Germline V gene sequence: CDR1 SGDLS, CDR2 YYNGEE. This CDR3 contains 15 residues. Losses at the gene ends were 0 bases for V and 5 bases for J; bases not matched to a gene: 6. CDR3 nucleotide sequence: TGTGCCAGCAGCGTAGACGGGGGGGATAGGGAGACCCAGTACTTC. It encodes CASSVDGGDRETQYF.

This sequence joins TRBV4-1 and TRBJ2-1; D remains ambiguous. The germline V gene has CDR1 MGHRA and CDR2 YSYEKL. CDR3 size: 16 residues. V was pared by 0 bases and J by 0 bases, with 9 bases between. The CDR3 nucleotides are TGCGCCAGCAGCCAAGATCGCACCTACTCCTACAATGAGCAGTTCTTC. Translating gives CASSQDRTYSYNEQFF.

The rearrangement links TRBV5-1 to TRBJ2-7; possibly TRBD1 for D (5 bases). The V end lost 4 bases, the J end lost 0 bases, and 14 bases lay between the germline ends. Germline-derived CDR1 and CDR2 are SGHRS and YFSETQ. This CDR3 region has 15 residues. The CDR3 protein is CASSLALGLSYEQYF. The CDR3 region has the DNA TGCGCCAGCAGCCTGGCTTTGGGGCTCTCCTACGAGCAGTACTTC.

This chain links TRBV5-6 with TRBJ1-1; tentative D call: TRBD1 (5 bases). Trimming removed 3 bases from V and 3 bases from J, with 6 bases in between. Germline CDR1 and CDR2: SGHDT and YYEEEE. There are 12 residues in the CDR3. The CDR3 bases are TGTGCCAGCAGCTGGGGGGACACTGAAGCTTTCTTT. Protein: CASSWGDTEAFF.

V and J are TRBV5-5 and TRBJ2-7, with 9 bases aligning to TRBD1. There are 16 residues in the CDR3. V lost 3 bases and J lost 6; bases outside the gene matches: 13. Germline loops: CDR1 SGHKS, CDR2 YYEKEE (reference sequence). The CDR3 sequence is CASSWHDTGTGFEQYF. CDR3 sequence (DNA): TGTGCCAGCAGCTGGCACGATACCGGGACAGGGTTCGAGCAGTACTTC.

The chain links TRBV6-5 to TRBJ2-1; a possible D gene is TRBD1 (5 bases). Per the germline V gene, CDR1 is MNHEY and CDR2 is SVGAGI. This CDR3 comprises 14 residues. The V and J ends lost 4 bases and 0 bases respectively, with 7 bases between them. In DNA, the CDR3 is TGTGCCAGCAGTTTGACAGCCTCCTACAATGAGCAGTTCTTC. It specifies CASSLTASYNEQFF.